Shown below are 17 T cell receptor beta chains from a single sample sequenced in a study of Graves' ophthalmopathy and Graves' hyperthyroidism. The authors amplified TCR beta CDR3 regions from RNA transcripts. Second-round multiplex PCR followed a first-round RT-PCR using HTBI primers. Each CDR3 protein is one row after TCRdb ran MiXCR on the multiplex PCR reads. The repertoire includes roughly 480,000 distinct CDR3 sequences, roughly 14% of them detected once, and over 8% sits in the top ten. Sequencing was done on a sample of blood. These receptors were taken from a woman aged 25 to 39 with Graves' ophthalmopathy.

This clonotype was counted at least ten times. The V and J genes are TRBV28 and TRBJ2-5, with D possibly matching TRBD2 (6 bases). CDR1 is MDHEN and CDR2 is SYDVKM in the germline V gene. V dropped 5 bases and J dropped 4 bases, with 14 bases sitting between them. This CDR3 is built from 14 residues. CDR3 nucleotides: TGTGCCAGCAGTGGGTCTGGAGGGGCAGAGACCCAGTACTTC. Its protein product is CASSGSGGAETQYF.

This chain links TRBV25-1 with TRBJ2-4; 7 positions agree with TRBD1. The junction had 9 bases not matched to a gene; V was cut back by 6 bases and J by 7 bases. Germline CDR1 MGHDK, CDR2 SYGVNS. The CDR3 has 14 residues. In DNA form, the CDR3 reads TGTGCCAGCAGAGAAGGGACAGACGGGAACATTCAGTACTTC. Protein: CASREGTDGNIQYF.

This clonotype was observed many times. This chain connects TRBV19 to TRBJ2-2; D is uncertain. This CDR3 has 12 amino acids. The germline CDR1 and CDR2 sequences are LNHDA and SQIVND (reference sequence). The V end was cut by 5 bases, the J end by 6 bases, with 7 bases between. CDR3 sequence: CASSFRAGELFF. CDR3 nucleotides: TGTGCCAGTAGTTTCCGGGCCGGGGAGCTGTTTTTT.

This clonotype was detected ten times or more. The gene calls are TRBV28 and TRBJ2-2; no definite D call. The CDR3 is 14 amino acids. V gave up 2 bases and J gave up 7 bases, with 11 bases separating them. Germline values: CDR1 MDHEN, CDR2 SYDVKM. CDR3 sequence (DNA): TGTGCCAGCAGTTTACGTCAGAGGAGCGGGGAGCTGTTTTTT. Residues: CASSLRQRSGELFF.

This clonotype has a count of ten or more. The rearrangement links TRBV15 to TRBJ2-4, with TRBD1 identical over 8 bases. Looked up from germline, CDR1 is LNHNV and CDR2 is YYDKDF (reference sequence). V was clipped by 0 bases and J by 5 bases; unmatched bases: 3. The CDR3 totals 15 residues. CDR3 DNA sequence: TGTGCCACCAGCAGAGATTGGACAGGGCAAAACATTCAGTACTTC. As protein: CATSRDWTGQNIQYF.

The chain uses TRBV5-1 and TRBJ2-7; possibly TRBD2 for D (6 bases). The CDR3 is 18 residues long. V lost 4 bases and J 7 bases, leaving 30 bases between the germline ends. Germline-derived CDR1 and CDR2 are SGHRS and YFSETQ. CDR3 in amino acids: CASSLVIFRSEGPGEQYF. The DNA for the CDR3 is TGCGCCAGCAGCCTGGTAATTTTTCGGTCGGAGGGTCCGGGAGAGCAGTACTTC. The complete variable domain, with remaining parts taken from reference TRBV5-1 and TRBJ2-7, reads KAGVTQTPRYLIKTRGQQVTLSCSPISGHRSVSWYQQTPGQGLQFLFEYFSETQRNKGNFPGRFSGRQFSNSRSEMNVSTLELGDSALYLCASSLVIFRSEGPGEQYFGPGTRLTVT.

This clonotype was detected many times. The rearrangement joins TRBV5-1 to TRBJ2-7, with 7 bases fitting TRBD1. Per the germline V gene, CDR1 is SGHRS and CDR2 is YFSETQ. The J segment lost 2 bases and the V segment lost 4 bases, leaving 6 bases of the junction unmatched. The CDR3 runs 14 residues. This CDR3 reads CASSQGTATYEQYF. The CDR3 nucleotides read TGCGCCAGCAGCCAGGGGACAGCCACCTACGAGCAGTACTTC.

The V call is TRBV4-1, the J call TRBJ2-5; possibly TRBD1 or TRBD2 for D (7 bases each). Trimming removed 1 base from V and 5 bases from J, with 20 bases in between. Looked up from germline, CDR1 is MGHRA and CDR2 is YSYEKL. The CDR3 is 17 residues long. The CDR3 DNA reads as TGCGCCAGCAGCCAAGGGTCATCCTCCAGGGGGGGGGAGACCCAGTACTTC. Translation: CASSQGSSSRGGETQYF.

This clonotype has only a few counts. This sequence joins TRBV20-1 and TRBJ2-5; 13 bases align to TRBD2. Germline-derived CDR1 and CDR2 are DFQATT and SNEGSKA (reference sequence). The CDR3 has 14 residues. Germline trimming cut 4 bases from V and 5 bases from J; bases unmatched to any gene: 4. CDR3 bases: TGCAGTGCTACCGGACTAGCGGGAGTGGAGACCCAGTACTTC. Translation: CSATGLAGVETQYF.

The genes are TRBV10-3 and TRBJ2-7; possibly TRBD2 for D (5 bases). The CDR3 totals 18 residues. The germline V and J ends were trimmed by 8 bases and 2 bases, with 28 bases remaining between them. Looked up from germline, CDR1 is ENHRY and CDR2 is SYGVKD. Here the CDR3 DNA reads TGTGCCATCGCTCTGCGCGCAGGCAAAGTGATCGGGGCCTACGAGCAGTACTTC. Amino acid sequence: CAIALRAGKVIGAYEQYF.

CDR3 nucleotide sequence: TGTGCCTGGAGTGTTAAAGCAGGGGCTGGAACAGGGAAAAAAAATGGCTACACCTTC. Encoded protein: CAWSVKAGAGTGKKNGYTF. The chain couples TRBV30 to TRBJ1-2; perhaps TRBD1 as D (6 bases). The CDR3 covers 19 residues. V was shortened by 0 bases and J by 6 bases, with 29 bases between the two germline ends. Germline CDR1 and CDR2: GTSNPN and SVGIG (reference sequence). Full variable domain (outside the CDR3, taken from reference TRBV30 and TRBJ1-2): SQTIHQWPATLVQPVGSPLSLECTVEGTSNPNLYWYRQAAGRGLQLLFYSVGIGQISSEVPQNLSASRPQDRQFILSSKKLLLSDSGFYLCAWSVKAGAGTGKKNGYTFGSGTRLTVV.

This clonotype was seen many times. The chain combines TRBV19 with TRBJ2-2; 14 bases map to TRBD2. The length of the CDR3 is 17 residues. The J segment lost 0 bases and the V segment lost 6 bases, leaving 3 bases of the junction unmatched. CDR1 LNHDA and CDR2 SQIVND come from the germline V gene (reference sequence). For the CDR3, the DNA is TGTGCCAGTAGCCGACTAGCGGGAGGGACGAACACCGGGGAGCTGTTTTTT. Translation: CASSRLAGGTNTGELFF.

This clonotype was detected once. A clone one base away is much larger, so this may be a read error. The chain carries TRBV6-2 or TRBV6-3 and TRBJ2-5; unclear D gene. CDR3 length: 14 amino acids. Germline V gives CDR1 MNHEY, CDR2 SVGEGT. The CDR3 nucleotides are TGTGCCAGCAGTTACACGGCAGTCCAAGGGACCCAGTACTTC. Translated: CASSYTAVQGTQYF.

Only a few counts were recorded for this clonotype. CDR3: CSARDVALGSSGQETQYF. The CDR3 DNA is TGCAGTGCTAGAGATGTGGCTCTGGGCTCTTCTGGCCAAGAGACCCAGTACTTC. The rearrangement links TRBV20-1 to TRBJ2-5; no reliable D call. Germline V gene sequence: CDR1 DFQATT, CDR2 SNEGSKA (reference sequence). CDR3 length: 18 residues. Trimming stripped 0 bases from V and 1 base from J, with 21 bases between.

A remark on this clonotype: A much larger clone is a single base away; this may be a read error. The rearrangement uses TRBV5-1 and TRBJ2-7; TRBD2 matches 9 bases. The CDR3 is 13 amino acids. Germline V gene data show CDR1 as SGHRS and CDR2 as YFSETQ. CDR3 amino acids: CSSSAAGGPQQYF. In DNA form, the CDR3 reads TGCTCCAGCAGCGCTGCGGGAGGGCCACAGCAGTACTTC.

The table lists this clonotype with many counts. The genes are TRBV6-5 and TRBJ1-1; the D gene is possibly TRBD1 (5 bases). The germline CDR1 and CDR2 sequences are MNHEY and SVGAGI. Deletions cut 4 bases from V and 6 bases from J, with 12 bases between. The CDR3 has 13 amino acids. CDR3 in amino acids: CASSSPGTSEAFF. The CDR3 coding sequence is TGTGCCAGCAGTTCCCCCGGGACCTCTGAAGCTTTCTTT.

The chain couples TRBV7-3 to TRBJ2-2, with TRBD2 matching 10 bases. The CDR3 has 17 amino acids. Per germline, CDR1 SGHTA and CDR2 FQGTGA. The V and J ends lost 5 bases and 6 bases, in that order; junction bases with no gene match: 12. The CDR3 sequence is CASSPLAGDPGAGELFF. The CDR3 nucleotides read TGTGCCAGCAGCCCGCTAGCGGGGGATCCTGGGGCCGGGGAGCTGTTTTTT.